This TCR beta chain was captured in a study of T cell responses to AZD1222 COVID-19 vaccine. General study points: There were repertoire samples only from the period after the peak T cell response. Targeting of unmutated variant regions was reportedly seen in nearly half of spike-specific TCRs. Spike-specific TCR breadth and depth both grew after two AZD1222 doses.

Sequencing used immunoSEQ multiplex PCR; TCRdb keeps in-frame clones, though not all of them. This sample carries around 160,000 clones, under 95% of them seen once, and the ten largest clones take 1.3%. Combined were second doses at about 4 or about 12 weeks. About this clone itself: Its specificity is not known.

This TCR derives from an adult who received the AZD1222 COVID-19 vaccine. The sequencing used peripheral blood, collected 28 days after the second AZD1222 dose.

The CDR3 here is CASSYSAGELFF. In DNA, the CDR3 is TGTGCCAGCAGTTACTCTGCCGGGGAGCTGTTTTTT. This chain uses TRBV6-6 with TRBJ2-2; D unclear. Per the germline V gene, CDR1 is MNHNY and CDR2 is SVGAGI (reference sequence). Between the trimmed V and J ends, which lost 0 bases and 6 bases, there was a span of 2 bases. The CDR3 loop spans 12 amino acids.